This T cell receptor beta chain was sequenced for a study of T cell clusters in autoimmune cytopenias. TRB was amplified by touch-down multiplex PCR, primer pools A and B combined. TCRdb reanalyzed the multiplex PCR reads, giving one entry per CDR3 protein sequence and no DNA. The table gives some 7,500 distinct CDR3 sequences; the top ten clones make up 25% to 40% of it. TRB was amplified from approximately 250 ng of peripheral blood genomic DNA per sample. These data were likewise used in another study, on T cell repertoires in aging, cancer and after chemotherapy.

Sample: peripheral blood. This TCR was sampled from a human donor with an autoimmune cytopenia or autoimmune hepatitis (not recorded which).

CDR3 amino acids: CASSDWTGYNSPLHF. This chain connects TRBV7-9 to TRBJ1-6; the D call from TCRdb, TRBD1, cannot be confirmed without DNA. Germline CDR1 and CDR2: SEHNR and FQNEAQ (reference sequence). This CDR3 has 15 residues.